This TCR beta chain was recovered during a study of tumor-infiltrating lymphocytes in primary liver carcinoma. Overall study: Recorded tumor stage was T1-T3 N0M0, with diameters of roughly 4 to 11 cm.

They got blood RNA out of unsorted whole blood and also pulled out germline DNA. The sample holds a few counts of this clonotype. The antigen is not known. CDR1 and CDR2 from the germline V gene are SGHDN and FVKESK. V was clipped by 5 bases and J by 10 bases; unmatched bases: 5. There are 13 residues in the CDR3. Notes on the study in general: In the absence of sorting, bulk samples left CD4+ and CD8+ repertoires uncompared. Pairs of tumor regions overlapped more than tumor-adjacent and tumor-blood pairs did.

A constant-region primer primed TCR beta cDNA synthesis from around 500 ng of total RNA. Nested multiplex PCR, run for three rounds with slightly modified ARM-PCR, yielded TCR beta libraries. Use of TRBV1-TRBV30 forward primers with a C-beta reverse primer characterized the first two PCR rounds, which lasted nine to eleven cycles each. MiXCR, applied by TCRdb to the multiplex PCR reads, yields one record per CDR3 protein. The repertoire consists of approximately 210,000 distinct CDR3 sequences, with about two thirds occurring once and the leading ten covering roughly 7%. The source is an older woman with primary liver carcinoma and hepatitis B virus infection. Sequencing was performed on peripheral blood. The chain recombines TRBV14 with TRBJ2-1; 10 positions agree with TRBD2. The CDR3 spells CASSVGGLAEQFF. CDR3 coding DNA: TGTGCCAGCAGCGTAGGGGGACTAGCGGAGCAGTTCTTC.